The 18 T cell receptor beta chains presented below share a single source sample, sequenced in a study of blood T cell repertoires in COVID-19. Libraries were prepared by immunoSEQ multiplex PCR; TCRdb keeps only in-frame clonotypes and omits some of them. This sample has roughly 260,000 clones, with 65% to 90% found just once. Sequenced: peripheral blood. These receptor sequences come from a woman between 70 and 85 years old with acute or convalescent COVID-19.

The chain links TRBV11-3 to TRBJ2-4; D gene unclear. This CDR3 is built from 13 residues. V lost 1 base to trimming and J lost 11 bases, with 12 bases between them. Germline V CDR1 and CDR2: SGHNT, YENEEA. The CDR3 sequence is CASSLVPGSVQYF. As DNA, the CDR3 is TGTGCCAGCAGCTTAGTCCCCGGTTCGGTTCAGTACTTC.

The chain carries TRBV6-4 and TRBJ1-1, with a tentative D call TRBD1 (5 bases). Germline V gene data show CDR1 as MRHNA and CDR2 as SNTAGT. V lost 3 bases to trimming and J lost 4 bases, with 12 bases between them. The CDR3 length is 14 residues. The CDR3 sequence is CASSEFGAGTEAFF. The CDR3 DNA reads as TGTGCCAGCAGTGAATTTGGGGCTGGCACTGAAGCTTTCTTT.

The chain links TRBV19 to TRBJ1-5; the match to TRBD1 covers 10 bases. CDR3 length: 15 residues. Germline values: CDR1 LNHDA, CDR2 SQIVND (reference sequence). J was trimmed by 3 bases and V by 3 bases; bases with no gene match: 2. The CDR3 loop reads CASSMTGGNNQPQHF. Written as DNA, the CDR3 is TGTGCCAGTAGTATGACAGGGGGCAACAATCAGCCCCAGCATTTT.

The chain has TRBV10-3 and TRBJ2-5; TRBD2 matches at 9 bases. The germline V gene has CDR1 ENHRY and CDR2 SYGVKD. J lost 4 bases, V lost 0 bases, and 3 bases had no gene match. This CDR3 has 15 residues. The CDR3 loop reads CAISESSGGSETQYF. The DNA of the CDR3 is TGTGCCATCAGTGAGTCGAGCGGGGGGTCAGAGACCCAGTACTTC.

The chain couples TRBV24-1 to TRBJ2-2; D gene ambiguous. Germline assignment: CDR1 KGHDR and CDR2 SFDVKD. V was trimmed by 9 bases and J by 1 base, leaving 14 bases between them. This CDR3 has 15 amino acids. The CDR3 region is CATSQTDRNTGELFF. Written as DNA, the CDR3 is TGTGCCACCTCCCAGACTGATAGGAACACCGGGGAGCTGTTTTTT.

The chain uses TRBV2 and TRBJ2-5; 13 bases map to TRBD2. This CDR3 has 16 amino acids. CDR1 SNHLY and CDR2 FYNNEI come from the germline V gene. J was trimmed by 5 bases and V by 5 bases; bases with no gene match: 8. Written as DNA, the CDR3 is TGTGCCAGCAGTTGGGGACTAGCGGGGAGGTCGGAGACCCAGTACTTC. Amino acids: CASSWGLAGRSETQYF.

As concerns this clone: One junction end disagrees with the germline gene, perhaps due to a read error. J is TRBJ1-5 and V is TRBV6-1; D gene ambiguous. Germline values: CDR1 MNHNS, CDR2 SASEGT. The CDR3 length is 13 residues. The CDR3 spells CASSEVGNQPQHF. As DNA, the CDR3 is TGTGCCAGCAGTGAAGTTGGCAACCAGCCCCAGCATTTT.

The rearrangement uses TRBV7-9 and TRBJ1-2; unclear D gene. Germline CDR1 is SEHNR and CDR2 is FQNEAQ (reference sequence). V was shortened by 0 bases and J by 2 bases, with 16 bases between the two germline ends. The length of the CDR3 is 17 residues. The CDR3 DNA reads as TGTGCCAGCAGCTTAGCCCCAGTATCGCTCGGGAACTATGGCTACACCTTC. Translating it yields CASSLAPVSLGNYGYTF.

This clone appeared once. J is TRBJ1-1 and V is TRBV14; 9 bases agree with TRBD1. The CDR3 is 15 residues long. Germline V gene data show CDR1 as SGHDN and CDR2 as FVKESK. V lost 2 bases, J lost 7 bases, and 8 bases stayed unmatched. The CDR3 DNA follows: TGTGCCAGCAGCCAACTGACAGGGGGGATCGGTGAAGCTTTCTTT. This codes for CASSQLTGGIGEAFF.

The V and J genes are TRBV10-2 and TRBJ1-2; 7 bases agree with TRBD1. The CDR3 totals 11 residues. Germline V CDR1 and CDR2: WSHSY, SAAADI. V was pared by 5 bases and J by 10 bases, with 4 bases of the junction left unmatched. DNA of the CDR3: TGCGCCAGCAGTCAGGACAGGATCTACACCTTC. It specifies CASSQDRIYTF.

The chain employs TRBV6-5 and TRBJ1-1, with D unclear. Germline CDR1 and CDR2: MNHEY and SVGAGI. There are 13 residues in the CDR3. V lost 8 bases to trimming and J lost 3 bases, with 13 bases between them. The CDR3 loop is CASRLRSDTEAFF. CDR3 DNA sequence: TGTGCCAGCCGACTTCGCTCGGACACTGAAGCTTTCTTT.

This chain connects TRBV7-2 to TRBJ1-5, with TRBD1 as a possible D gene (5 bases). This CDR3 is built from 15 residues. The V gene lost 4 bases and the J gene lost 2 bases, with 12 bases spanning the gap. The germline V gene encodes CDR1 SGHTA and CDR2 FQGNSA. CDR3 sequence: CASSWGRGRNQPQHF. CDR3 coding DNA: TGTGCCAGCAGCTGGGGGAGGGGTCGCAATCAGCCCCAGCATTTT. The entire variable domain, with the rest obtained from reference TRBV7-2 and TRBJ1-5, is as follows: GAGVSQSPSNKVTEKGKDVELRCDPISGHTALYWYRQSLGQGLEFLIYFQGNSAPDKSGLPSDRFSAERTGGSVSTLTIQRTQQEDSAVYLCASSWGRGRNQPQHFGDGTRLSIL.

This clone came up once. The chain links TRBV4-3 to TRBJ1-4; D is possibly TRBD1 (5 bases). Trimming stripped 4 bases from V and 8 bases from J, with 14 bases between. This CDR3 is built from 14 residues. The germline V gene has CDR1 LGHNA and CDR2 YSLEER. The CDR3 here is CASSPTARGEKLFF. The CDR3 region has the DNA TGCGCCAGCAGCCCAACGGCCCGGGGGGAAAAACTGTTTTTT.

The rearrangement joins TRBV5-4 to TRBJ2-2; 8 bases align to TRBD1. This CDR3 region has 17 residues. V shed 1 base and J 1 base; nucleotides not matched to a gene: 6. The germline gives CDR1 SGHNT, CDR2 YYREEE (reference sequence). In nucleotides, the CDR3 is TGTGCCAGCAGCTTGATTTATGGGACAGGGAACACCGGGGAGCTGTTTTTT. It encodes CASSLIYGTGNTGELFF.

Comments on this clone: The same CDR3 also results from other DNA sequences found in this sample. The chain combines TRBV6-1 with TRBJ2-2, with 11 bases fitting TRBD2. The V gene's germline CDR1 is MNHNS and CDR2 SASEGT. The J segment lost 4 bases and the V segment lost 3 bases, leaving 1 base of the junction unmatched. The CDR3 extends over 15 amino acids. CDR3 nucleotides: TGTGCCAGCAGTGAGCTAGCGGGGGGCACCGGGGAGCTGTTTTTT. This encodes CASSELAGGTGELFF.

V and J are TRBV15 and TRBJ1-1, with D hard to call. Trimming left V 0 bases short and J 6 bases short, with 11 bases between. Germline CDR1 is LNHNV and CDR2 is YYDKDF (reference sequence). This CDR3 comprises 14 residues. This chain's CDR3 is CATSREMILSEAFF. In DNA form, the CDR3 reads TGTGCCACCAGCAGAGAGATGATCCTATCTGAAGCTTTCTTT.

The chain carries TRBV7-2 and TRBJ2-7, with D possibly being TRBD1 (5 bases). The CDR3 totals 12 residues. Trimming left V 4 bases short and J 4 bases short, with 8 bases between. Germline V gives CDR1 SGHTA, CDR2 FQGNSA. The CDR3 sequence is CASSWGLYEQYF. In DNA form, the CDR3 reads TGTGCCAGCAGCTGGGGCCTATACGAGCAGTACTTC.

Here the CDR3 DNA reads TGTGCCAGCAGTTCGCGACTAGTCAGGACAGATACGCAGTATTTT. It encodes CASSSRLVRTDTQYF. This chain uses TRBV27 with TRBJ2-3; D is possibly TRBD2 (6 bases). Per the germline V gene, CDR1 is MNHEY and CDR2 is SMNVEV (reference sequence). The CDR3 sequence is 15 residues long. Trimming removed 4 bases at V and 3 bases at J, with 14 bases between.